These 23 T cell receptor beta chains originate from one sample sequenced in a study of technical replicates of blood from a few donors. Libraries were prepared by immunoSEQ multiplex PCR; TCRdb keeps only in-frame clonotypes and omits some of them. The repertoire holds more than 75,000 clones, roughly 94% seen once, with about 0.37% in the top ten. Sequencing was done on a sample of T cells isolated from PBMCs. The receptors originated from a human donor in good health.

The CDR3 is CAWRSGSSSYEQYF. In DNA, the CDR3 is TGTGCCTGGAGGTCAGGGTCTAGCTCCTACGAGCAGTACTTC. The chain recombines TRBV30 with TRBJ2-7; a weak D match, TRBD1 (5 bases). The CDR3 spans 14 residues. Deletions cut 3 bases from V and 0 bases from J, with 12 bases between. Germline V gives CDR1 GTSNPN, CDR2 SVGIG (reference sequence). Together with reference TRBV30 and TRBJ2-7, the CDR3 gives the full variable domain: SQTIHQWPATLVQPVGSPLSLECTVEGTSNPNLYWYRQAAGRGLQLLFYSVGIGQISSEVPQNLSASRPQDRQFILSSKKLLLSDSGFYLCAWRSGSSSYEQYFGPGTRLTVT.

This rearrangement joins TRBV5-1 to TRBJ2-7; possibly TRBD2 for D (5 bases). Germline CDR1 reads SGHRS; CDR2 reads YFSETQ. Trimming shortened V by 4 bases and J by 4 bases, and 15 bases separated the two germline ends. The CDR3 has 14 residues. The CDR3 loop is CASSLEGLAYEQYF. CDR3 nucleotides: TGCGCCAGCAGCCTAGAGGGCTTAGCATACGAGCAGTACTTC. Based on the CDR3 plus reference TRBV5-1 and TRBJ2-7, the full variable domain is KAGVTQTPRYLIKTRGQQVTLSCSPISGHRSVSWYQQTPGQGLQFLFEYFSETQRNKGNFPGRFSGRQFSNSRSEMNVSTLELGDSALYLCASSLEGLAYEQYFGPGTRLTVT.

CDR3 nucleotides: TGTGCCAGCAGCCATTCGGCGGGGGGGGGCACTGAAGCTTTCTTT. Protein sequence: CASSHSAGGGTEAFF. The genes are TRBV6-5 and TRBJ1-1; weak D call: TRBD1 (5 bases). Germline V gene lookup returns CDR1 MNHEY and CDR2 SVGAGI. V lost 6 bases and J 4 bases, leaving 18 bases between the germline ends. This CDR3 comprises 15 residues.

CDR3 in DNA: TGTGCCAGCAGCTTAGAAGTCAGGTGGATGGAGACCCAGTACTTC. This codes for CASSLEVRWMETQYF. J is TRBJ2-5 and V is TRBV7-8; no definite D call. The CDR3 is 15 residues long. CDR1 is SGHVS and CDR2 is FQNEAQ in the germline V gene. Between the trimmed V and J ends, which lost 1 base and 5 bases, there was a span of 14 bases. The full variable domain, rest sourced from reference TRBV7-8 and TRBJ2-5, is GAGVSQSPRYKVAKRGQDVALRCDPISGHVSLFWYQQALGQGPEFLTYFQNEAQLDKSGLPSDRFFAERPEGSVSTLKIQRTQQEDSAVYLCASSLEVRWMETQYFGPGTRLLVL.

The J gene is TRBJ1-4, the V gene TRBV11-2; D not certain. Per the germline V gene, CDR1 is SGHAT and CDR2 is FQNNGV. Trimming shortened V by 2 bases and J by 1 base, and 8 bases separated the two germline ends. The CDR3 runs 15 residues. CDR3: CASSLYRETNEKLFF. CDR3 in DNA: TGTGCCAGCAGCTTATACCGGGAAACTAATGAAAAACTGTTTTTT.

The V and J genes are TRBV30 and TRBJ1-3, with D possibly TRBD1 on 6 matching bases. With 3 bases removed from V and 2 bases from J, the gap between germline ends came to 8 bases. The CDR3 runs to 13 residues. Germline CDR1 GTSNPN, CDR2 SVGIG (reference sequence). CDR3 nucleotides: TGTGCCTGGAGCACAGGGACTGGAAACACCATATATTTT. This translates into CAWSTGTGNTIYF.

For the CDR3, the DNA is TGCGCCAGCAGGACACAGGGTTTGGAGACCCAGTACTTC. Its translation: CASRTQGLETQYF. The V gene is TRBV10-2, the J gene TRBJ2-5, with a possible D match to TRBD1 (6 bases). V was pared by 6 bases and J by 5 bases, with 13 bases between. The V gene's germline CDR1 is WSHSY and CDR2 SAAADI. This CDR3 is built from 13 residues.

The chain combines TRBV4-3 with TRBJ2-1, with 8 bases that match TRBD1. Germline V lookup: CDR1 LGHNA, CDR2 YSLEER. The V and J ends lost 4 bases and 4 bases, in that order; junction bases with no gene match: 6. The CDR3 has 15 residues. The chain's CDR3 is CASSLSDRDYNEQFF. CDR3 DNA sequence: TGCGCCAGCAGCCTATCGGACAGGGATTACAATGAGCAGTTCTTC.

This sequence joins TRBV10-3 and TRBJ1-2; 8 bases map to TRBD1. There are 12 residues in the CDR3. V was pared by 8 bases and J by 8 bases, with 7 bases of the junction left unmatched. The germline V gene has CDR1 ENHRY and CDR2 SYGVKD. The CDR3 region is CAIQGARTGYTF. The CDR3 nucleotides read TGTGCCATCCAGGGGGCGAGGACGGGCTACACCTTC.

This chain connects TRBV5-1 to TRBJ2-1, with a possible D match to TRBD2 (6 bases). Germline loops: CDR1 SGHRS, CDR2 YFSETQ. The V end was cut by 4 bases, the J end by 5 bases, with 16 bases between. CDR3 length equals 15 residues. The CDR3, as DNA: TGCGCCAGCAGCAGTGCGGGATGGGGGGACAATGAGCAGTTCTTC. Protein sequence: CASSSAGWGDNEQFF.

The CDR3 here is CASSVVGEGKTQYF. The CDR3 DNA sequence: TGTGCCAGCAGCGTAGTAGGGGAGGGTAAGACCCAGTACTTC. The chain employs TRBV9 and TRBJ2-5; TRBD2 matches 7 bases. This CDR3 is 14 amino acids long. V trimming: 0 bases; J trimming: 6 bases; junction bases outside the gene matches: 5. Germline V gene sequence: CDR1 SGDLS, CDR2 YYNGEE.

The chain uses TRBV18 and TRBJ2-1; 13 bases fit TRBD2. Looked up from germline, CDR1 is KGHSH and CDR2 is LQKENI. There are 15 residues in the CDR3. Trimming cost V 4 bases and J 10 bases; bases outside gene matches: 7. The CDR3 sequence: CASSLGTSGTGEQFF. The DNA of the CDR3 is TGTGCCAGCTCACTAGGGACTAGCGGGACTGGGGAGCAGTTCTTC.

J is TRBJ2-1 and V is TRBV2, with D possibly TRBD1 on 6 matching bases. The germline V gene has CDR1 SNHLY and CDR2 FYNNEI. The CDR3 spans 18 residues. Trimming removed 2 bases at V and 7 bases at J, with 24 bases between. CDR3 nucleotides: TGTGCCAGCAGTGAATTTCTTACAGGGAGCCTGATCGTTAATGAGCAGTTCTTC. Amino acid sequence: CASSEFLTGSLIVNEQFF. The entire variable domain, with the rest obtained from reference TRBV2 and TRBJ2-1, is as follows: EPEVTQTPSHQVTQMGQEVILRCVPISNHLYFYWYRQILGQKVEFLVSFYNNEISEKSEIFDDQFSVERPDGSNFTLKIRSTKLEDSAMYFCASSEFLTGSLIVNEQFFGPGTRLTVL.

V is TRBV9 and J is TRBJ2-3, with TRBD2 matching 8 bases. Germline CDR1 reads SGDLS; CDR2 reads YYNGEE. J lost 3 bases, V lost 2 bases, and 2 bases had no gene match. There are 14 residues in the CDR3. CDR3: CASSVSGATDTQYF. In DNA form, the CDR3 reads TGTGCCAGCAGCGTTAGCGGGGCTACAGATACGCAGTATTTT.

This sequence joins TRBV9 and TRBJ1-2; D gene unclear. This CDR3 comprises 14 residues. Germline loops: CDR1 SGDLS, CDR2 YYNGEE. Trimming stripped 2 bases from V and 5 bases from J, with 13 bases between. As DNA, the CDR3 is TGTGCCAGCAGCGTCCAGGACGGACTGTATGGCTACACCTTC. Translated: CASSVQDGLYGYTF.

This clone was detected only once. The rearrangement uses TRBV4-1 and TRBJ2-7, with 9 bases fitting TRBD2. Looked up from germline, CDR1 is MGHRA and CDR2 is YSYEKL. The V segment lost 0 bases and the J segment 3 bases; nucleotides outside the gene matches: 9. The CDR3 loop spans 17 amino acids. Here the CDR3 DNA reads TGCGCCAGCAGCCAAGACGGGAGCGGGAGGACTGGCTACGAGCAGTACTTC. Amino acid sequence: CASSQDGSGRTGYEQYF.

This chain links TRBV27 with TRBJ1-5; a possible D gene is TRBD1 (6 bases). In germline, CDR1 is MNHEY, CDR2 SMNVEV (reference sequence). V was clipped by 5 bases and J by 0 bases, with 14 bases between them. The CDR3 consists of 16 residues. The chain's CDR3 is CASSPSQGNSNQPQHF. For the CDR3, the DNA is TGTGCCAGCAGTCCCAGTCAGGGGAATAGCAATCAGCCCCAGCATTTT.

This clone showed up just a few times. The V gene is TRBV15, the J gene TRBJ1-1; D call uncertain. The length of the CDR3 is 15 residues. Germline V CDR1 and CDR2: LNHNV, YYDKDF (reference sequence). Trimming removed 8 bases from V and 3 bases from J, with 19 bases in between. The CDR3 region is CATAAFGEADTEAFF. The CDR3 DNA sequence: TGTGCCACCGCCGCTTTCGGGGAGGCGGACACTGAAGCTTTCTTT.

V and J are TRBV9 and TRBJ2-3; D perhaps matches TRBD2 (6 bases). V was trimmed by 0 bases and J by 8 bases, leaving 22 bases between them. This CDR3 comprises 17 residues. Germline CDR1 SGDLS, CDR2 YYNGEE. The CDR3 coding sequence is TGTGCCAGCAGCGTAGGCGGTGGGGCGGGATTGGTTGGTACGCAGTATTTT. This gives the protein CASSVGGGAGLVGTQYF.

This chain connects TRBV6-5 to TRBJ2-7, with 7 nucleotides matching TRBD2. V lost 6 bases, J lost 5 bases, and 4 bases stayed unmatched. Per the germline V gene, CDR1 is MNHEY and CDR2 is SVGAGI. The CDR3 is 12 amino acids. The CDR3 spells CASSRLAHEQYF. CDR3 bases: TGTGCCAGCAGCCGACTAGCCCACGAGCAGTACTTC.

The table lists this clone with a count of one. V gene TRBV7-8 combines with J gene TRBJ1-1; D gene unclear. Trimming removed 4 bases at V and 3 bases at J, with 9 bases between. CDR3 length: 13 amino acids. Looked up from germline, CDR1 is SGHVS and CDR2 is FQNEAQ. For the CDR3, the DNA is TGTGCCAGCAGCTACTCGGGAGACACTGAAGCTTTCTTT. As protein: CASSYSGDTEAFF.

The chain links TRBV6-1 to TRBJ2-3; D gene unclear. The germline V and J ends were trimmed by 7 bases and 6 bases, with 11 bases remaining between them. The V gene's germline CDR1 is MNHNS and CDR2 SASEGT. The CDR3 runs 12 residues. CDR3 residues: CASTMSLDTQYF. As DNA, the CDR3 is TGTGCCAGCACTATGAGTCTGGATACGCAGTATTTT.

The chain recombines TRBV7-9 with TRBJ2-7, with a tentative D call TRBD1 (6 bases). The V gene lost 3 bases and the J gene lost 3 bases, with 12 bases spanning the gap. The CDR3 contains 14 residues. Per the germline V gene, CDR1 is SEHNR and CDR2 is FQNEAQ (reference sequence). CDR3 sequence: CASSLGIGGYEQYF. CDR3 coding DNA: TGTGCCAGCAGCTTGGGAATAGGGGGCTACGAGCAGTACTTC. The full variable domain, its missing parts supplied by reference TRBV7-9 and TRBJ2-7, is DTGVSQNPRHKITKRGQNVTFRCDPISEHNRLYWYRQTLGQGPEFLTYFQNEAQLEKSRLLSDRFSAERPKGSFSTLEIQRTEQGDSAMYLCASSLGIGGYEQYFGPGTRLTVT.